These T cell receptor beta chains were read from a single sample in a study of T cell repertoires in cytomegalovirus infection. TCRdb reanalysed the reads using MiXCR and keeps one entry per CDR3 protein. The profile shows 630,000 or so distinct CDR3 sequences, approximately 24% of them singletons. Sequencing was performed on CD8+ T cells from PBMCs. The receptor set was obtained from a human donor in good health (CMV status not recorded). Some clones in this sample may be carry-over from other donors' samples. Each CDR3 is given with its conserved first and last residue. The D gene is left open where the match is weak. Clone size is stated in some rows and not others, as once, few, many or a class when expanded.

TRBJ2-1 | few | NA | TRBV20-1 | CSAVAAVYNEQFF | TGCAGTGCTGTAGCGGCCGTTTACAATGAGCAGTTCTTC
TRBJ2-5 | NA | NA | TRBV6-8 | CASSDESGANTETQYF | TGTGCCAGCAGTGATGAATCAGGGGCGAATACTGAGACCCAGTACTTC
TRBJ2-4 | few | NA | TRBV7-9 | CASSLLGHRGGNIQYF | TGTGCCAGCAGCTTACTCGGACACAGGGGAGGAAACATTCAGTACTTC
TRBJ1-5 | few | NA | TRBV6-6 | CASSPRQAVRQPQHF | TGTGCCAGCAGTCCAAGACAGGCGGTTCGTCAGCCCCAGCATTTT
TRBJ1-1 | NA | NA | TRBV27 | CASSFRGAPTEAFF | TGTGCCAGCAGTTTTAGGGGGGCGCCCACTGAAGCTTTCTTT
TRBJ1-1 | NA | NA | TRBV6-8 | CASSYFSFGGGVTEAFF | TGTGCCAGCAGTTACTTTTCTTTTGGTGGGGGCGTAACTGAAGCTTTCTTT
TRBJ2-1 | many | NA | TRBV7-2 | CASSSLSGASARGEQFF | TGTGCCAGCAGCTCCCTGTCAGGGGCTAGCGCTAGGGGTGAGCAGTTCTTC
TRBJ2-2 | NA | NA | TRBV6-5 | CASSYHRSAGELFF | TGTGCCAGCAGTTACCACCGGTCGGCCGGGGAGCTGTTTTTT
TRBJ2-7 | many | NA | TRBV6-1 | CASNPSYRVRYEQYF | TGTGCCAGCAACCCATCTTACAGGGTTCGGTACGAGCAGTACTTC
TRBJ1-1 | few | NA | TRBV6-2/TRBV6-3 | CASRTTGNTEAFF | TGTGCCAGCAGGACTACAGGGAACACTGAAGCTTTCTTT
TRBJ2-5 | few | NA | TRBV6-1 | CASSENPRAIETQYF | TGTGCCAGCAGTGAAAATCCCCGGGCAATAGAGACCCAGTACTTC
TRBJ2-1 | few | NA | TRBV6-2/TRBV6-3 | CASSYSNNNEQFF | TGTGCCAGCAGTTACTCGAACAACAATGAGCAGTTCTTC
TRBJ2-5 | few | NA | TRBV6-6 | CASSYTAWSQETQYF | TGTGCCAGCAGTTACACGGCCTGGTCGCAAGAGACCCAGTACTTC
TRBJ1-2 | many | NA | TRBV6-1 | CASTYFPPRGVYGYTF | TGTGCCAGCACCTATTTCCCACCTCGGGGAGTCTATGGCTACACCTTC
TRBJ1-2 | NA | NA | TRBV7-9 | CASSLLGQTNYGYTF | TGTGCCAGCAGCTTACTTGGGCAAACTAACTATGGCTACACCTTC
TRBJ2-2 | many | TRBD1 | TRBV7-8 | CASSSWTGGVGELFF | TGTGCCAGCAGCTCATGGACAGGGGGGGTCGGGGAGCTGTTTTTT
TRBJ1-1 | few | NA | TRBV29-1 | CSVEGAQGNTEAFF | TGCAGCGTTGAAGGGGCACAGGGGAACACTGAAGCTTTCTTT
TRBJ1-5 | few | NA | TRBV28 | CASSFARFPQGPQHF | TGTGCCAGCAGTTTCGCCAGGTTTCCGCAGGGGCCCCAGCATTTT
TRBJ2-3 | few | TRBD2 | TRBV10-3 | CAISDPGGGGAPDTQYF | TGTGCCATCAGTGACCCCGGGGGCGGGGGGGCCCCAGATACGCAGTATTTT
TRBJ2-1 | many | TRBD2 | TRBV7-2 | CASSLDRVWGGSSYNEQFF | TGTGCCAGCAGCTTAGATCGGGTATGGGGGGGTAGCTCCTACAATGAGCAGTTCTTC
TRBJ1-4 | few | NA | TRBV9 | CASSYNEKLFF | TGTGCCAGCAGCTATAATGAAAAACTGTTTTTT
TRBJ2-1 | NA | NA | TRBV15 | CATSREGASYNEQFF | TGTGCCACCAGCAGAGAAGGGGCCAGCTACAATGAGCAGTTCTTC
TRBJ1-2 | many | NA | TRBV7-9 | CASSLGGGNGYTF | TGTGCCAGCAGCTTAGGAGGAGGGAATGGCTACACCTTC
TRBJ2-3 | NA | NA | TRBV10-1 | CASSEEDADTQYF | TGCGCCAGCAGTGAAGAGGATGCAGATACGCAGTATTTT
TRBJ1-3 | NA | NA | TRBV7-9 | CASSRRGRNTIYF | TGTGCCAGCAGCCGCAGGGGTAGAAACACCATATATTTT
TRBJ2-1 | few | TRBD2 | TRBV20-1 | CSAGTSTGEQFF | TGCAGTGCTGGGACTAGCACTGGTGAGCAGTTCTTC
TRBJ1-1 | few | NA | TRBV25-1 | CASSEIYGNTEAFF | TGTGCCAGCAGTGAAATATATGGGAACACTGAAGCTTTCTTT